What follows are 9 T cell receptor beta chains derived from one specimen sequenced in a study of vaccination effects on CD4 cells after COVID-19. Libraries were prepared by immunoSEQ multiplex PCR; TCRdb keeps only in-frame clonotypes and omits some of them. The sample holds about 23,000 clones, about 76% seen once. Their cognate antigens are unknown. Antigen-specific CD4+ T cell clonotypes were called by their expansion after viral peptide-pool culture in ViraFEST. A roughly ten-day culture period preceded the isolation of CD4+ T cells. The study found no prior SARS-CoV-2 infection in the vaccine recipients, who tested negative for nucleocapsid antibodies. Specimen: CD4+ T cells from PBMCs cultured with SARS-CoV-2 spike peptides, collected before COVID-19 vaccination. These receptors were taken from a human donor who received a COVID-19 vaccine.

V is TRBV6-5 and J is TRBJ1-4; 8 nucleotides line up with TRBD1. The CDR3 extends over 15 amino acids. Germline-derived CDR1 and CDR2 are MNHEY and SVGAGI. The junction had 9 bases not matched to a gene; V was cut back by 4 bases and J by 8 bases. The CDR3 DNA reads as TGTGCCAGCAGTTCCCACGGGACAGGTGACGAAAAACTGTTTTTT. Amino acid sequence: CASSSHGTGDEKLFF.

V and J are TRBV10-3 and TRBJ1-1, with D perhaps TRBD1 (5 bases). V was cut by 3 bases and J by 0 bases, with 20 bases left in between. Germline CDR1 and CDR2: ENHRY and SYGVKD. The CDR3 has 18 amino acids. In nucleotides, the CDR3 is TGTGCCATCAGTGACCCCGAGGGGCTTCGGGGGGTGAACACTGAAGCTTTCTTT. This translates into CAISDPEGLRGVNTEAFF.

CDR3 DNA sequence: TGTGCCAGCAGCCATTCTCTTCTAGCGGGAGACGGGGAGCTGTTTTTT. Translation gives CASSHSLLAGDGELFF. This chain uses TRBV3-1 (or the pseudogene TRBV3-2) with TRBJ2-2; 10 bases are shared with TRBD2. Trimming at V came to 3 bases and at J to 7 bases, leaving 8 bases not matched to a gene. This CDR3 contains 16 residues. Germline V gives CDR1 LGHDT, CDR2 YNNKEL (reference sequence).

This clone has only a few counts. The V and J genes are TRBV29-1 and TRBJ2-6, with TRBD1 identical over 8 bases. The J segment lost 2 bases and the V segment lost 6 bases, leaving 12 bases of the junction unmatched. Germline V CDR1 and CDR2: SQVTM, ANQGSEA. CDR3 size: 17 residues. CDR3 amino acids: CSVAVRRGPPGANVLTF. The CDR3 DNA reads TGCAGCGTGGCGGTTCGCAGGGGGCCTCCTGGGGCCAACGTCCTGACTTTC.

The chain carries TRBV2 and TRBJ1-5; TRBD1 agrees at 8 bases. The J segment lost 2 bases and the V segment lost 3 bases, leaving 3 bases of the junction unmatched. CDR3 length: 15 amino acids. Germline CDR1 reads SNHLY; CDR2 reads FYNNEI. As DNA, the CDR3 is TGTGCCAGCAGTGAGCAGGGGGCCGGCAATCAGCCCCAGCATTTT. It translates to CASSEQGAGNQPQHF.

The V and J genes are TRBV6-1 and TRBJ2-4, with D perhaps given as TRBD1 or TRBD2 (5 bases each). Trimming stripped 4 bases from V and 1 base from J, with 14 bases between. The CDR3 runs 16 residues. CDR1 is MNHNS and CDR2 is SASEGT in the germline V gene. CDR3 protein: CASSGGFEGAKNIQYF. CDR3 in DNA: TGTGCCAGCAGTGGGGGGTTTGAAGGGGCCAAAAACATTCAGTACTTC.

The chain's CDR3 is CATSRDLYAGKGEQYF. In DNA, the CDR3 is TGTGCCACCAGCAGAGATCTGTACGCAGGCAAGGGCGAGCAGTACTTC. The chain uses TRBV15 and TRBJ2-7; D call uncertain. The germline V gene has CDR1 LNHNV and CDR2 YYDKDF (reference sequence). This CDR3 spans 16 amino acids. With 0 bases removed from V and 6 bases from J, the gap between germline ends came to 18 bases.

This chain uses TRBV9 with TRBJ2-1; D not certain. The germline gives CDR1 SGDLS, CDR2 YYNGEE. This CDR3 has 13 residues. The V gene lost 3 bases and the J gene lost 6 bases, with 10 bases spanning the gap. CDR3 sequence: CASSAALSNEQFF. CDR3 DNA sequence: TGTGCCAGCAGCGCAGCCCTCTCCAATGAGCAGTTCTTC.

This clone occurred a few times. The rearrangement links TRBV12-3 or TRBV12-4 to TRBJ1-1; weak D call: TRBD1 (5 bases). V lost 8 bases to trimming and J lost 1 base, with 11 bases between them. CDR3 length equals 13 residues. CDR3 DNA: TGTGCCAGCGCCGGGACGGCGAACACTGAAGCTTTCTTT. Its protein product is CASAGTANTEAFF.